This TCR beta chain was captured by sequencing in a study of blood T cell repertoires in COVID-19. Germline V gives CDR1 MNHEY, CDR2 SVGEGT. Germline trimming cut 6 bases from V and 4 bases from J; bases unmatched to any gene: 10. The CDR3 loop spans 16 amino acids. Patients of the Seattle cohort, enrolled during active infection, were followed longitudinally. Generated by immunoSEQ multiplex PCR, the TCRdb table keeps only in-frame clones and is missing some. This sample has just over 300,000 clones; roughly 86% occur once, and the top ten carry over 1.5%. The rearrangement uses TRBV6-2 or TRBV6-3 and TRBJ1-2; 11 bases map to TRBD1. Sequenced material: peripheral blood. This receptor was taken from a woman aged 30 to 39 with COVID-19, enrolled during active disease. The CDR3, as DNA: TGTGCCAGCAGCCCTCCAGGGGACAGGGGGGTCTATGGCTACACCTTC. This codes for CASSPPGDRGVYGYTF.